This T cell receptor beta chain was found in a study of T-cell memory formation after mild COVID-19. General study results and limits: Researchers could not confirm that second-wave clones peaking on day 37 targeted SARS-CoV-2.

With V trimmed by 6 bases and J by 4 bases, 4 bases remained unmatched. The CDR3 spans 13 residues. CDR1 is LNHDA and CDR2 is SQIVND in the germline V gene (reference sequence). TCRdb passed the 5' RACE reads through MiXCR, listing each CDR3 protein once. The data hold roughly 550,000 distinct CDR3 sequences, with roughly 22% observed a single time. Of note for this clonotype: As yet, its antigen is unknown.

The sequence was collected from an adult woman who had mild COVID-19 (a few samples of this study predate the infection). Cell type and time point are not known. The J gene is TRBJ2-7, the V gene TRBV19; 9 nucleotides match TRBD2. Sequencing was done on a sample of PBMCs or a T cell subset sorted from them (not recorded which). The chain's CDR3 is CASRASGDYEQYF. CDR3 nucleotides: TGTGCCAGTAGGGCTAGCGGGGATTACGAGCAGTACTTC.